The T cell receptor beta chain under discussion was sequenced for a study of T cell repertoires in cytomegalovirus infection (dated 2019 in TCRdb). Regarding the study in general: Because public TCR beta signatures pointed to carriage of CMV infection together with the matching HLA type, the HLA type of each donor mattered for the analysis.

General findings and caveats noted by the study authors: Cumulative frequency of public TCR beta family members discriminated carriers of CMV infection plus the relevant HLA type in this cohort and an independent 352-donor cohort. The ex vivo response was dominated by HLA-C-restricted CMV-specific TCR beta clonotypes, which also provided the single most frequent clonotype in two of eight donors.

Sequencing used an Illumina HiSeq 1500. The public sequencing data were trimmed at Q25 with fastp and processed into clonotypes with MiXCR by TCRdb, which kept only in-frame beta chains. Identical CDR3 proteins give one entry, which carries the most common genes and DNA. Within this sample are some 240,000 distinct CDR3 sequences, with 17% of them counted one time only. The ten largest make up less than 50% of the sample. V and J are trimmed by 3 bases and 4 bases, and the gene matches miss 3 bases of the junction. From the cysteine through the phenylalanine, the CDR3 covers 15 amino acids. Only the CDR3 part of the read is kept: 45 bases, read in frame from the first base. CDR1 and CDR2, per the germline V gene, are SQVTM and ANQGSEA. Of note for this clonotype: Its target antigen remains unknown. No clone much larger than this one lies a single base away; base qualities are absent.

The receptor comes from a human donor in good health (CMV status not recorded). Some clones in this sample may be carry-over from other donors' samples. Sequencing was performed on CD8+ T cells from PBMCs. The chain is made from TRBV29-1 and TRBJ2-1; 13 middle bases align to TRBD2. Here is the DNA: TGCAGCGTTGAGGGGACTAGCGGGGTTTACAATGAGCAGTTCTTC. It specifies CSVEGTSGVYNEQFF.